This entry describes one T cell receptor beta chain. Its antigen is undetermined. The CDR3 runs 14 residues. Trimming removed 8 bases at V and 2 bases at J, with 14 bases between. Looked up from germline, CDR1 is SNHLY and CDR2 is FYNNEI. These data are taken from a study of graft-versus-host responses after intestinal transplantation. Clones were read by immunoSEQ multiplex PCR, and TCRdb kept only the in-frame ones, dropping some. The repertoire holds tens of thousands of clones, with 91% as singletons. Study outcomes and limitations: Peak GvH clone levels in circulation were associated with early post-transplant HvG declines.

This clonotype was obtained from a human patient who received an intestinal transplant, so some T cells may come from the graft donor. The chain has TRBV2 and TRBJ2-3; no reliable D call. Material: PBMCs, obtained 314 days after intestinal transplant. The CDR3 reads CASVDGRLTDTQYF. The DNA of the CDR3 is TGTGCCAGCGTTGATGGACGGCTCACAGATACGCAGTATTTT.